The subject of this entry is one TCR beta chain. These data belong to a study of blood T cell repertoires in COVID-19. Deletions cut 1 base from V and 0 bases from J, with 12 bases between. The germline CDR1 and CDR2 sequences are KGHDR and SFDVKD. The CDR3 runs to 17 residues. The assay was immunoSEQ multiplex PCR, and TCRdb's table has in-frame clones only and misses some. The data show around 80,000 clones, with more than 75% seen just once and 8% held by the top ten. This clonotype was obtained from a man older than 75 with active or convalescent COVID-19. Sequencing was carried out using peripheral blood. The genes are TRBV24-1 and TRBJ1-3; D might be TRBD1 (6 bases). CDR3 DNA: TGTGCCACCAGTGATTTCGTGGGGGGGCTCTCTGGAAACACCATATATTTT. Protein product: CATSDFVGGLSGNTIYF.